There are many counts of the clone carrying this T cell receptor beta chain. The data are from a study of T cells in Graves' hyperthyroidism and ophthalmopathy. Amplified TCR beta CDR3 regions came from RNA transcripts. The HTBI primer set drove a first-round RT-PCR of the TCR CDR3. Using its own MiXCR run on the multiplex PCR reads, TCRdb lists one record per CDR3 protein. Among about 410,000 distinct CDR3 sequences, around 13% were seen once, and the ten largest hold about 18%. Each ophthalmopathy patient scored at least 3 on the Clinical Activity Score and at least 4 on NOSPECS grade, with duration under 3 months. Reasons for excluding patients were uncontrolled infection, other autoimmune disease, pregnancy or lactation. Every diagnosis used clinical symptoms, serum thyroxine and TRAb, thyroid ultrasound and orbital computed tomography. Cells are PBMCs isolated from about 10 ml of fresh blood.

Per germline, CDR1 SGHTA and CDR2 FQGNSA. V was pared by 5 bases and J by 3 bases, with 14 bases of the junction left unmatched. There are 17 residues in the CDR3. The clonotype comes from a woman in her twenties or thirties with Graves' ophthalmopathy. Sequencing used blood. This chain joins TRBV7-2 and TRBJ1-1; 8 positions match TRBD1. The CDR3 reads CASSPRERNRGDTEAFF. The CDR3 DNA is TGTGCCAGCAGCCCGAGGGAACGCAACAGGGGGGACACTGAAGCTTTCTTT.